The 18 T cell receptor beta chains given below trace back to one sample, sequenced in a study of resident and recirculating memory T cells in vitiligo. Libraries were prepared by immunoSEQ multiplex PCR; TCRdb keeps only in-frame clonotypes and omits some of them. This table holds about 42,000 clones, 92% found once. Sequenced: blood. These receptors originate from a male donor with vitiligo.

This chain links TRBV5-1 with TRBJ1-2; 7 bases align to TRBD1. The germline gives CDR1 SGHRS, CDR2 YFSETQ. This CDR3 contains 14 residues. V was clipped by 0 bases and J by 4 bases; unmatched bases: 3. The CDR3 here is CASSLGAGGYGYTF. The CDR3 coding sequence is TGCGCCAGCAGCTTGGGGGCAGGGGGCTATGGCTACACCTTC.

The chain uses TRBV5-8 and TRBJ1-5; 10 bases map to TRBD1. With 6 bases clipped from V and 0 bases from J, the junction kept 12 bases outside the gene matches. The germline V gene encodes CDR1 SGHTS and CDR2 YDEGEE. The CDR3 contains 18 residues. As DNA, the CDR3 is TGTGCCAGCAAGGACAGGGGGTCGTCTCGGCTTAGCAATCAGCCCCAGCATTTT. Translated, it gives CASKDRGSSRLSNQPQHF.

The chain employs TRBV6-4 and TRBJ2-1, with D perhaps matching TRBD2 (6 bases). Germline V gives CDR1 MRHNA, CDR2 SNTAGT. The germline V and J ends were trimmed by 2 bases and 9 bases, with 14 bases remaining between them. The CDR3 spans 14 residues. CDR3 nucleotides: TGTGCCAGCAGTGACGGGGGGTGGCTGTCTGAGCAGTTCTTC. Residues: CASSDGGWLSEQFF.

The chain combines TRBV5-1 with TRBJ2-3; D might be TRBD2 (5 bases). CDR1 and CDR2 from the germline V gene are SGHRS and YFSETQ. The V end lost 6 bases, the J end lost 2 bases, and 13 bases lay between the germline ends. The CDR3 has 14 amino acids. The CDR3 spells CASTAGISTDTQYF. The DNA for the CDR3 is TGCGCCAGCACCGCCGGGATATCCACAGATACGCAGTATTTT. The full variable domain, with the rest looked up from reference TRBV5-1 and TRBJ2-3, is KAGVTQTPRYLIKTRGQQVTLSCSPISGHRSVSWYQQTPGQGLQFLFEYFSETQRNKGNFPGRFSGRQFSNSRSEMNVSTLELGDSALYLCASTAGISTDTQYFGPGTRLTVL.

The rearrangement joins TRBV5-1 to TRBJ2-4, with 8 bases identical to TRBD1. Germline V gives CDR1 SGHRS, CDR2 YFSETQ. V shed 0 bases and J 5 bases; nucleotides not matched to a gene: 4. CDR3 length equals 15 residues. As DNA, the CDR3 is TGCGCCAGCAGCTTGGAGGGACAGGCTGAAAACATTCAGTACTTC. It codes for CASSLEGQAENIQYF. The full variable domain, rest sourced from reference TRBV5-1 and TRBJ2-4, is KAGVTQTPRYLIKTRGQQVTLSCSPISGHRSVSWYQQTPGQGLQFLFEYFSETQRNKGNFPGRFSGRQFSNSRSEMNVSTLELGDSALYLCASSLEGQAENIQYFGAGTRLSVL.

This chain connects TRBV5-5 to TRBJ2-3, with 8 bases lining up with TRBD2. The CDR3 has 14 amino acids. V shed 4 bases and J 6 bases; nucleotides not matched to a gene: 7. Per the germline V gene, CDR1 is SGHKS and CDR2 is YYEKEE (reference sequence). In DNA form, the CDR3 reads TGTGCCAGCAGCGCGATAGCGGGGTCGGATACGCAGTATTTT. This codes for CASSAIAGSDTQYF.

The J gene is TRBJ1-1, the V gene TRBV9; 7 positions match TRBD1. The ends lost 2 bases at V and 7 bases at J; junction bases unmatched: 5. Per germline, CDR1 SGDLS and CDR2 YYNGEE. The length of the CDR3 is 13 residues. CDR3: CASSVRDSNEAFF. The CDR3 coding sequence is TGTGCCAGCAGCGTGAGGGACAGCAATGAAGCTTTCTTT.

CDR3 nucleotide sequence: TGTGCCAGCAGCTTGGAAGTAGGCACAGATACGCAGTATTTT. Its protein product is CASSLEVGTDTQYF. The chain links TRBV5-5 to TRBJ2-3; no firm D call. The CDR3 extends over 14 amino acids. Germline assignment: CDR1 SGHKS and CDR2 YYEKEE (reference sequence). V was clipped by 0 bases and J by 1 base, with 6 bases between them.

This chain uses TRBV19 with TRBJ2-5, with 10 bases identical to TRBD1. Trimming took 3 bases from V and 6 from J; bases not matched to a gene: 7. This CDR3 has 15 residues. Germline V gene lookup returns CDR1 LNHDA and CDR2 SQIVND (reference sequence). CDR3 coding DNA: TGTGCCAGTAGTATTCCGGGACAGGGGCTGAAGACCCAGTACTTC. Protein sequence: CASSIPGQGLKTQYF.

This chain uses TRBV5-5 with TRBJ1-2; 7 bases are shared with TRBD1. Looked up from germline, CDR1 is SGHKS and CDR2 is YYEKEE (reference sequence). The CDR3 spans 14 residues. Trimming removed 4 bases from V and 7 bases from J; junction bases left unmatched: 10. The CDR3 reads CASSTQTGPGGYTF. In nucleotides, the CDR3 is TGTGCCAGCAGCACTCAGACAGGGCCAGGTGGCTACACCTTC.

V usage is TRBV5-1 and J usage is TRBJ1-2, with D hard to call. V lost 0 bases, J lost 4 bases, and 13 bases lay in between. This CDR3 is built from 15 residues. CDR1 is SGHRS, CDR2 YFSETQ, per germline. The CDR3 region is CASSLGAGVLYGYTF. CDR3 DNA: TGCGCCAGCAGCTTGGGTGCGGGAGTCCTCTATGGCTACACCTTC. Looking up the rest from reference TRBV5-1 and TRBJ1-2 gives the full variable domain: KAGVTQTPRYLIKTRGQQVTLSCSPISGHRSVSWYQQTPGQGLQFLFEYFSETQRNKGNFPGRFSGRQFSNSRSEMNVSTLELGDSALYLCASSLGAGVLYGYTFGSGTRLTVV.

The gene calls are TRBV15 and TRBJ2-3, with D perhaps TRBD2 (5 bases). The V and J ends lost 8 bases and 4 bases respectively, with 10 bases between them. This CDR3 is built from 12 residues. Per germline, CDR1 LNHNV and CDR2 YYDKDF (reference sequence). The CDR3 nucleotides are TGTGCCACCTGGGCGGAGGCAGATACGCAGTATTTT. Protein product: CATWAEADTQYF.

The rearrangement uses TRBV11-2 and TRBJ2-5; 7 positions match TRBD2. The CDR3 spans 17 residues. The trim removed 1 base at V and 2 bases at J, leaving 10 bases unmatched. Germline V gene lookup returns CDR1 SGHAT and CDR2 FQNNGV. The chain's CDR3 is CASSLVFGGGFQETQYF. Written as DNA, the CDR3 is TGTGCCAGCAGCTTAGTATTTGGGGGGGGGTTTCAAGAGACCCAGTACTTC.

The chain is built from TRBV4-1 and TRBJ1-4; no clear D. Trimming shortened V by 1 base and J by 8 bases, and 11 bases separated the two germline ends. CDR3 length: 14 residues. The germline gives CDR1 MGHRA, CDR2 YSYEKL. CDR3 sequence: CASSQGQVKEKLFF. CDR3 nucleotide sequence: TGCGCCAGCAGCCAAGGGCAGGTAAAGGAAAAACTGTTTTTT.

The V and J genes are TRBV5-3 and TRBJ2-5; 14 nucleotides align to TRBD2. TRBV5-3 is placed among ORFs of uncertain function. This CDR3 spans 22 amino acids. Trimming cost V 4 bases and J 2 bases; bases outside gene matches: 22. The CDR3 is CARSRPEVGLAGAPRKQETQYF. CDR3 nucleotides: TGTGCCAGAAGCCGCCCGGAGGTGGGACTAGCGGGGGCTCCCCGAAAGCAAGAGACCCAGTACTTC.

In DNA, the CDR3 is TGTGCCTGGGGTGGGAGGCAGGGGGCCCAGCATTTT. Residues: CAWGGRQGAQHF. The rearrangement joins TRBV30 to TRBJ1-5; the match to TRBD1 covers 7 bases. With V trimmed by 5 bases and J by 11 bases, 9 bases remained unmatched. The CDR3 is 12 amino acids. Looked up from germline, CDR1 is GTSNPN and CDR2 is SVGIG (reference sequence).

This CDR3 reads CASSLGLAEQFF. In DNA, the CDR3 is TGCGCCAGCAGCTTGGGACTAGCGGAGCAGTTCTTC. J is TRBJ2-1 and V is TRBV5-1; 8 bases are a match to TRBD2. The length of the CDR3 is 12 residues. The ends lost 0 bases at V and 10 bases at J; junction bases unmatched: 0. Germline V gene lookup returns CDR1 SGHRS and CDR2 YFSETQ.

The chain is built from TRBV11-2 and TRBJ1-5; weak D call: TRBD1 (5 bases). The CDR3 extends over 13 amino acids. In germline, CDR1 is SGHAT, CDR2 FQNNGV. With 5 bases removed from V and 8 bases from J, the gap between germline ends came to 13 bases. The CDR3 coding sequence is TGTGCCAGCAGCACTCAGGGCCCGGAGCCCCAGCATTTT. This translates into CASSTQGPEPQHF.